The subject of this entry is one T cell receptor (beta chain). Its cognate antigen is unknown. This specimen comes from a study of cytomegalovirus exposure and HLA in healthy donors. Study-wide points: According to an earlier analysis, most TCR beta V segments yielded productive rearrangements about 87% or about 30% of the time. Some V segments (TRBV6-2 and TRBV6-3 among them) were excluded as indistinguishable. As a later analysis showed, a missense DCLRE1C variant was linked to trimming of TCR beta V- and J-genes.

Use of 60 Vbeta and 13 Jbeta primers characterized the PCR. Sequencing was performed with immunoSEQ multiplex PCR; in TCRdb, only in-frame clones are kept and a portion is missing. The table has 20,000 to 30,000 clones, 79% seen once. Sampled while nominally healthy, donors likely had unrecorded immune exposures. CDR3 length equals 11 residues. CDR1 is DFQATT and CDR2 is SNEGSKA in the germline V gene (reference sequence). The source is a male donor in good health and CMV-seronegative. Sequenced input: PBMCs. The chain links TRBV20-1 to TRBJ2-7; D gene ambiguous. In nucleotides, the CDR3 is TGCAGCGTAGTTCCTTACCACGAGCAGTACTTC. Translating it yields CSVVPYHEQYF.